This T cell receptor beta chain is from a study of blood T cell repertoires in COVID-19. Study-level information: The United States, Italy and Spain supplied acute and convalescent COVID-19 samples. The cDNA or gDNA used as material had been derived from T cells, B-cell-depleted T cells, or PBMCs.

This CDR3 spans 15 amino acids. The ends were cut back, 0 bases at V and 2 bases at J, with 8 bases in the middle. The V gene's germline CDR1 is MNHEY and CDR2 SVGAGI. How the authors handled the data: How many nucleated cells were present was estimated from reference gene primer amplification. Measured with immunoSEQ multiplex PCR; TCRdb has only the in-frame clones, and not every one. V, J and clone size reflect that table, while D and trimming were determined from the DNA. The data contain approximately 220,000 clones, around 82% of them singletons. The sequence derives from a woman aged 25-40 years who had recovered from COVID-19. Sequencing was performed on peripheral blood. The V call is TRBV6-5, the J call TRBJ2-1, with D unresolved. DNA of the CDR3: TGTGCCAGCAGTTACTCTTGGAGCGCCTACAATGAGCAGTTCTTC. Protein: CASSYSWSAYNEQFF.